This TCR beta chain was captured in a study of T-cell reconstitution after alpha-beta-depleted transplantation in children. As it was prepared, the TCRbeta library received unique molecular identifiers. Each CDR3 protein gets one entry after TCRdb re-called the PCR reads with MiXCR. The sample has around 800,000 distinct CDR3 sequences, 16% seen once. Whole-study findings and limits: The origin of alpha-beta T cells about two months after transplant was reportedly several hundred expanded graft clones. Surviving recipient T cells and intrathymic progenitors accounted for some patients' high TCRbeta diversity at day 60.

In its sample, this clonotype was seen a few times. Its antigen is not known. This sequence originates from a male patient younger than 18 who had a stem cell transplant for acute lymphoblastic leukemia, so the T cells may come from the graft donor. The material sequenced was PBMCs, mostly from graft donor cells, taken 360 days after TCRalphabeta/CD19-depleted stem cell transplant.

The CDR3 loop reads CASSLGGSGAFF. CDR3 DNA: TGCGCCAGCAGCTTGGGGGGGAGTGGAGCTTTCTTT. The genes are TRBV5-1 and TRBJ1-1, with D possibly being TRBD1 (5 bases). Trimming stripped 0 bases from V and 10 bases from J, with 10 bases between. The germline gives CDR1 SGHRS, CDR2 YFSETQ. This CDR3 comprises 12 residues.